This T cell receptor (beta chain) stems from a study of blood T cell repertoires in COVID-19. On the study more broadly: Nucleic acid was either cDNA or gDNA, and it came from T cells, B-cell-depleted T cells, or PBMCs.

Clones were sequenced by immunoSEQ multiplex PCR, and TCRdb holds only the in-frame ones, with some missing. The data contain about 150,000 clones, more than 70% of them singletons. The CDR3 totals 20 residues. V dropped 8 bases and J dropped 4; count of bases not matched to a gene: 26. Germline V lookup: CDR1 MDHEN, CDR2 SYDVKM. The chain uses TRBV28 and TRBJ2-3, with 8 bases aligning to TRBD1. Material for sequencing was peripheral blood. This receptor was obtained from a human donor in a cohort sampled during active COVID-19. In nucleotides, the CDR3 is TGTGCCAGCTTTCCCCATTTTACCGGGACAGGCAACGTTAGGGCAGATACGCAGTATTTT. This translates into CASFPHFTGTGNVRADTQYF. Full variable domain (remainder filled in from reference TRBV28 and TRBJ2-3): DVKVTQSSRYLVKRTGEKVFLECVQDMDHENMFWYRQDPGLGLRLIYFSYDVKMKEKGDIPEGYSVSREKKERFSLILESASTNQTSMYLCASFPHFTGTGNVRADTQYFGPGTRLTVL.